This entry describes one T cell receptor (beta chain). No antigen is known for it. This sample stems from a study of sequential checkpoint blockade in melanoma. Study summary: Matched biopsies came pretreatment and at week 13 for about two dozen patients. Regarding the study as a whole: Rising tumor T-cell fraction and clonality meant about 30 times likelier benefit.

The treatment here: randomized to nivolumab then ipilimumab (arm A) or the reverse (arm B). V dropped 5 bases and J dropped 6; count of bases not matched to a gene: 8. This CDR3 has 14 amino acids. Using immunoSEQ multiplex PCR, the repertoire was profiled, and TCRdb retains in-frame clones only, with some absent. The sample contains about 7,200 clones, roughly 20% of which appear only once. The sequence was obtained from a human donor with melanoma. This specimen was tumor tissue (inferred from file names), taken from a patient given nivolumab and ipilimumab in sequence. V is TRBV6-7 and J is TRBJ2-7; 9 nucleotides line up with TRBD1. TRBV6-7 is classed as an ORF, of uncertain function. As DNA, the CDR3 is TGTGCCAGCAGTACCGGACAGGGGACAGGCGAGCAGTACTTC. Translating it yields CASSTGQGTGEQYF.